This T cell receptor beta chain was identified during a study of regulatory T cells in long-lasting Graves disease. Relying on iRepertoire HTBI primers and Arm-PCR of CDR3 regions, the team built TCR beta libraries. Using its own MiXCR run on the multiplex PCR reads, TCRdb lists one record per CDR3 protein. The sample includes roughly 700,000 distinct CDR3 sequences, 30% seen only once; the top ten take around 40%. Time point here: persistent/refractory GD, antithyroid drugs over 5 years with positive TRAb. Following extraction of RNA from PBMCs, that RNA was used to make the TCR library. Ten or more counts support this clonotype. As yet, its antigen is unknown. Germline CDR1 reads MNHEY; CDR2 reads SMNVEV (reference sequence). J lost 8 bases, V lost 5 bases, and 13 bases had no gene match. The CDR3 extends over 15 amino acids. Overall study findings and caveats: Persistent disease preferred TRBV28, TRBJ1-2 and TRBJ2-5; new disease, TRBV20-1 and TRBJ2-1.

V and J are TRBV27 and TRBJ1-2; TRBD1 agrees at 8 bases. The TCR sequence derives from a female donor with Graves disease. The specimen was peripheral blood mononuclear cells (PBMCs), collected when the disease was refractory, from a patient treated with antithyroid drugs. The CDR3 DNA reads as TGTGCCAGCAGTCCTCGGACAGGGCAGGGAGTAGGCTACACCTTC. Translation: CASSPRTGQGVGYTF.